This TCR beta chain was found in a study of cytomegalovirus exposure and HLA in healthy donors (dated by TCRdb to about 2017). Background on the whole study: An earlier analysis of 587 of the donors reported approximately 280 Gb of sequence data and 95 million to 120 million unique TCR beta sequences obtained from roughly 180 million T cells. The number of donors typed differed by locus, with about 629-640 for A, B, C, DRB1 and DQB1, 522 for DQA1, under 610 for DPA1, and approximately 470 for DPB1. Among roughly 400 genotyped donors of the cohort, an average of about 220,000 unique TCR beta nucleotide sequences was sequenced per donor, of which 15% to 20% were non-productive. Besides the first cohort of 550 to 750 subjects, a separate validation cohort made up of roughly 120 different subjects was used. Because of strong linkage in the cohort, five DR-DQ haplotypes were treated as single units for association and clustering. In an earlier analysis of over 550 of the donors, high-throughput TCR beta sequencing was used to judge whether each TCR beta V gene segment behaved as functional or pseudogenic. The study combined high-throughput TCR immunosequencing, statistical association of individual TCRs with disease status, and machine learning to predict cytomegalovirus infection status. The study aimed to test whether cataloging public T cell receptors could reveal signatures of past pathogen exposure. Donor age, sex, ethnicity and CMV serostatus were collected together with the repertoire data. In the later analysis, no new phenotypic data were used to find candidate immune exposures; instead, reliance was placed on TCR beta sequences and their occurrence across donors. Of the roughly 390 genotyped donors, approximately 80% were placed in the genetic ancestry cluster associated with self-reported Caucasian donors. The study used immunosequencing to profile the T cell repertoires of more than 650 subjects and linked those repertoires to cytomegalovirus serostatus. Class I and class II HLA loci were covered by the typing at four-digit resolution. A later analysis re-analyzed previously published TCR beta repertoires from 666 donors and added high-resolution HLA genotyping to study TCR occurrence patterns. Genome-wide SNP genotypes for about three fifths of the roughly 670 donors were used in a later genetic analysis, which treated that subset as a discovery cohort. Every repertoire in the discovery cohort had been generated on one and the same sequencing platform. An early release that covered 500 to 800 HLA-typed donors contained about 290 gigabases of sequencing data and tens of millions of unique TCR sequences. Results and caveats for the whole study, not just this receptor: A later analysis reported that several top co-occurrence clusters appeared linked to parvovirus B19, influenza, CMV and Epstein-Barr virus. While some public TCRs were present in many individuals, most TCR sequences turned up only very rarely across donors. Assigning TCR associations to individual alleles was difficult when HLA alleles, especially DR and DQ, strongly co-occurred. Linkage disequilibrium might explain the correlated functional status among segregating V segments, but an unknown experimental factor could not be excluded. A later genetic analysis reported fewer N-insertions in productive TCRs among donors in an Asian-associated ancestry cluster than the roughly 720-donor mean. An earlier analysis of 450 to 750 of the donors showed that most TCR beta V segments appeared in productive rearrangements either about 90% or about 30% of the time, which broadly matched IMGT annotations. In vitro tests confirmed that a few of the cytomegalovirus-associated TCR beta chains recognize cytomegalovirus antigens. In both the original and validation cohorts, the classifier was reported to diagnose cytomegalovirus status with high specificity and sensitivity. A further reported finding was that TCR beta sequences accurately predicted the HLA-A and HLA-B alleles for most subjects in the first cohort. In a later analysis, some 18,000 TCR beta sequences were associated with specific HLA alleles at a false discovery rate of 0.05. In a later analysis, HLA-associated TCR beta chains showed more clonal expansion and lower generation probabilities than non-associated chains that were equally common. The earlier analysis of 587 of the donors excluded roughly 17 rarely observed V segments, including chromosome 9 orphons, because counts were too low. A cluster of highly shared sequence variants was judged likely to be a technical artifact of the sequencing pipeline. A total of roughly 160 TCR beta chains were listed by the study as associated with cytomegalovirus. Presence/absence analyses assumed roughly uniform sequencing depth across donors, an assumption that may not hold. Because some donors lacked HLA typing at each locus, the association tests relied only on the typed subset. A later analysis found that TCR association rates varied across HLA loci, with DRB1 alleles showing the most associated TCRs and HLA-C alleles the fewest. The cohort was sequenced for TCR beta chains only, and without alpha or paired-chain data the features that could be detected were limited. According to a later analysis, most CMV-associated TCR beta chains appeared to be HLA-restricted, and the HLA associations seemed to be driven largely by CMV exposure. The 87-base-pair reads could not distinguish some IMGT-functional V segments, including TRBV6-2 and TRBV6-3, so those segments were excluded. It was suggested by the authors that the approach could potentially be generalized to other disease states and immunological phenotypes. V-gene and J-gene trimming of TCR beta chains was associated with a missense DCLRE1C variant in a later genetic analysis, and the association was replicated in an independent cohort. Immune exposure information for the cohort was limited to CMV serostatus.

As regards this clone: The specificity of this receptor is unknown. Per-base quality was not reported, and no clone a single base away is much larger than it.

The library was produced with the immunoSEQ multiplex PCR assay. A mixture of 60 forward primers for TCR Vbeta segments and 13 reverse primers for TCR Jbeta segments was used in the multiplex PCR. The CDR3 region of rearranged TCR beta genes was amplified from genomic DNA by a multiplex PCR assay. The Illumina HiSeq System was used to sequence the amplified TCR beta libraries as 87-base-pair reads. In the source study's methods: In a later analysis, tens of millions of unique TCR beta chains were counted across the approximately 620 repertoires, and approximately 11 million of these chains were shared by at least two donors. Raw reads were error-corrected and collapsed into unique sequences with a nearest-neighbor algorithm that merged closely related sequences to remove PCR and sequencing errors. CDR3 sequences were aligned to IMGT reference sequences to assign V, D and J gene segments. For a sequence to be retained, a match of at least six nucleotides to both a V gene segment and a J gene segment was required. A rearrangement was called productive if the CDR3 had no stop codons and remained in frame with V and J, and every other rearrangement was called non-productive. Following IMGT convention, CDR3 was defined as the stretch from the second conserved V-encoded cysteine to the conserved J-encoded phenylalanine. Sequences without an unambiguous match to a single V gene segment were excluded from the earlier analysis of several hundred of the donors. In an earlier analysis of 587 of the donors, a V segment was called functional when productive rearrangements were above 56.7%, and segregating when the standard deviation between donors exceeded 5%. A statistical classification framework was built to diagnose cytomegalovirus status from the catalog of TCR beta chain sequences. V and J gene assignment, in a later analysis, came from comparing TCR nucleotide sequences with IMGT/GENE-DB human TR gene sequences. In a later analysis, CDR3 sequences and most-parsimonious VDJ recombination scenarios were assigned using the TCRdist pipeline. A later analysis defined each TCR beta chain by its CDR3 amino acid sequence plus V-gene family, and excluded reads lacking a unique V-gene family. To address suspected cross-contamination and a sequencing artifact, a later analysis removed roughly 580 highly shared, low-generation-probability nucleotide sequences. In a later analysis, a clonal expansion index for each public chain was calculated from normalized within-repertoire ranks of inferred template counts. In a later analysis, generation probabilities were computed using a VDJ recombination model fitted to out-of-frame rearrangements, and the results were checked against IGoR. In a later analysis, hypergeometric tests were used to score TCR-TCR, TCR-HLA and TCR-CMV co-occurrence, with a repertoire-size bias correction applied to TCR pairs. To estimate false discovery rates, a later analysis permuted the HLA or CMV assignments 20 times. In a later analysis, co-occurring TCRs were grouped with DBSCAN, and TCRdist sequence similarity was added when clustering was performed within HLA-allele-positive subsets. Repertoires with fewer than 30,000 or more than 120,000 public chains, plus five repertoires with anomalous nucleotide sharing, were excluded from co-occurrence clustering. The table was pulled from immuneACCESS by TCRdb, which kept in-frame rearrangements only. Such tables lose some clones; where checked, under half of the loss comes from unresolved V genes, and the rest has no known cause. The D gene and trimming were derived from the DNA, and the V and J assignments and clone size from that table. The sample yields 150,000 to 200,000 clones; over 70% were counted once. Together, the top ten hold more than 9.5% of the sample.

The cohort was made up of 650 to 700 healthy bone marrow donors. All cohort members were sampled while nominally healthy, although unrecorded immune exposures were likely present. The donor was CMV seropositive and belonged to the group of 250 to 300 seropositive cohort members. A peripheral blood sample was collected from each donor, and TCR beta sequencing was performed on peripheral blood mononuclear cells. Genomic DNA was extracted from the blood cell samples with the Qiagen DNeasy Blood Extraction Kit. Including the terminal cysteine and phenylalanine, the CDR3 comprises 12 residues. Only CDR3 DNA remains: 36 bases, in frame from the first base. Per the germline V gene, ENHRY is the CDR1 and SYGVKD is the CDR2. For this chain, trimming is 10 bases at the V end and 6 bases at the J end, and the number of junction bases without a gene match is 8.

The rearranged segments are TRBV10-3 and TRBJ1-1; 7 central bases correspond to TRBD1. The TCR originated in a man in his late teens or twenties in good health and CMV-seropositive. The sequencing sample was made of PBMCs. The nucleotide sequence reads TGTGCCACCCGGGACAGTAACGCTGAAGCTTTCTTT. This is translated as CATRDSNAEAFF.